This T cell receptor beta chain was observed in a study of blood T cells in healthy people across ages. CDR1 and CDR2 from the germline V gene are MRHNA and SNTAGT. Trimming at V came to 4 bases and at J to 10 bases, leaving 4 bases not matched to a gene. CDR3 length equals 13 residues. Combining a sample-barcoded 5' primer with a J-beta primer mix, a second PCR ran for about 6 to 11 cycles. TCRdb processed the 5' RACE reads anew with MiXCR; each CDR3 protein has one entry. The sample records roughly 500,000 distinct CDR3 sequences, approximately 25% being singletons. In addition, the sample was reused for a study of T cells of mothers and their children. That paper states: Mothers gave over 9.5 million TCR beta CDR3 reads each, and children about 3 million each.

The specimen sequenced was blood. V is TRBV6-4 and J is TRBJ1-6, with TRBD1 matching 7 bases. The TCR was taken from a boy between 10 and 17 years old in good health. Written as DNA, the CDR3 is TGTGCCAGCAGTGCCCAGGGGGAGTCACCCCTCCACTTT. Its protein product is CASSAQGESPLHF.